This T cell receptor beta chain is drawn from a study of vaccination effects on CD4 cells after COVID-19. Using viral peptide pools, the ViraFEST assay grew out antigen-specific CD4+ T cells prior to sequencing. Once cultured for approximately 10 days, the cells underwent separation to obtain CD4+ T cells. From March to December 2020, the person had a SARS-CoV-2 infection that was confirmed by PCR. Assay: immunoSEQ multiplex PCR; the TCRdb copy retains only in-frame clones and omits some. The table records tens of thousands of clones, about two thirds of them present only once. A word on this clone: As yet, its antigen is unknown.

This receptor was taken from a human donor who had a prior SARS-CoV-2 infection. Sequenced here: CD4+ T cells from PBMCs cultured with HCoV-NL63 spike peptides, sampled before COVID-19 vaccination.

The CDR3 DNA sequence: TGTGCCAGCAGCTTACTCGCAGGCCAGCCTGGGGCCAACGTCCTGACTTTC. This encodes CASSLLAGQPGANVLTF. V is TRBV7-3 and J is TRBJ2-6; no clear D. The length of the CDR3 is 17 residues. V lost 2 bases to trimming and J lost 2 bases, with 13 bases between them. The germline CDR1 and CDR2 sequences are SGHTA and FQGTGA.